The 28 T cell receptor beta chains below all came from one sample that was sequenced in a study of beta chain features in type 1 diabetes. Study results and limitations: TCRB CDR3s from Type 1 diabetes patients were moderately but significantly shorter in all four CD4+ subsets.

The antigens for these receptors are not known. Since all of the isolated RNA was reverse transcribed, expressed TCRB transcripts were what got sequenced. Sequencing used immunoSEQ multiplex PCR; TCRdb keeps in-frame clones, though not all of them. The repertoire holds 120,000 to 150,000 clones, roughly an eighth seen once, with roughly 1.4% in the top ten. The source material was central memory CD4+ T cells from blood. The receptors originated from a man younger than 35 with type 1 diabetes.

This clone has just a few counts. The chain employs TRBV10-3 and TRBJ2-2; D unresolved. CDR3 size: 15 residues. Germline CDR1 is ENHRY and CDR2 is SYGVKD. V lost 0 bases and J 4 bases, leaving 9 bases between the germline ends. The CDR3 DNA reads TGTGCCATCAGTGAGTCGGGGTTATCCACCGGGGAGCTGTTTTTT. This codes for CAISESGLSTGELFF.

This clone was recorded a few times. J is TRBJ2-6 and V is TRBV7-9; D tentatively fits TRBD1 or TRBD2 (5 bases each). The V and J ends lost 2 bases and 2 bases respectively, with 7 bases between them. CDR3 size: 15 residues. Germline values: CDR1 SEHNR, CDR2 FQNEAQ (reference sequence). The DNA of the CDR3 is TGTGCCAGCAGCTTACAGGGAGCTGGGGCCAACGTCCTGACTTTC. Its translation: CASSLQGAGANVLTF.

In regard to this clone: This same CDR3 is encoded by further DNA sequences in the sample. This rearrangement joins TRBV19 to TRBJ1-2; TRBD1 might be the D (5 bases). Between the trimmed V and J ends, which lost 3 bases and 5 bases, there was a span of 7 bases. The germline V gene has CDR1 LNHDA and CDR2 SQIVND (reference sequence). This CDR3 spans 12 amino acids. CDR3 residues: CASSMTAYGYTF. CDR3 in DNA: TGTGCCAGTAGTATGACAGCTTATGGCTACACCTTC.

This clone was counted at least ten times. This chain links TRBV4-2 with TRBJ2-5; D is possibly TRBD1 or TRBD2 (6 bases each). The V gene's germline CDR1 is LGHNA and CDR2 YNFKEQ. CDR3 length equals 15 residues. V shed 3 bases and J shed 2 bases, with 13 bases lying between them. DNA for the CDR3: TGTGCCAGCAGCCATTCCGGGGGCAGTCAAGAGACCCAGTACTTC. Translating gives CASSHSGGSQETQYF.

This sequence joins TRBV27 and TRBJ2-3, with a weak D call TRBD1 (5 bases). Trimming took 8 bases from V and 0 from J, leaving 18 bases between them. The length of the CDR3 is 16 residues. Germline CDR1 reads MNHEY; CDR2 reads SMNVEV (reference sequence). DNA for the CDR3: TGTGCCAGCCAGGGCCCCAGGTGGGCTAGCACAGATACGCAGTATTTT. Its translation is CASQGPRWASTDTQYF.

The V call is TRBV19, the J call TRBJ2-7; no firm D call. The V and J ends lost 0 bases and 7 bases respectively, with 16 bases between them. The CDR3 has 15 residues. Germline CDR1 reads LNHDA; CDR2 reads SQIVND (reference sequence). The CDR3 spells CASSIDLAGIREQYF. In DNA, the CDR3 is TGTGCCAGTAGTATAGATCTGGCAGGTATACGGGAGCAGTACTTC. The full variable domain, rest sourced from reference TRBV19 and TRBJ2-7, is DGGITQSPKYLFRKEGQNVTLSCEQNLNHDAMYWYRQDPGQGLRLIYYSQIVNDFQKGDIAEGYSVSREKKESFPLTVTSAQKNPTAFYLCASSIDLAGIREQYFGPGTRLTVT.

This clone was detected only once. The CDR3 DNA sequence: TGTGCCAGCAGCTTAGGTAGCACAGATACGCAGTATTTT. Amino acid sequence: CASSLGSTDTQYF. The chain links TRBV11-3 to TRBJ2-3; D unclear. Per germline, CDR1 SGHNT and CDR2 YENEEA. The CDR3 spans 13 residues. V lost 1 base, J lost 0 bases, and 2 bases lay in between.

This chain links TRBV28 with TRBJ1-2; no reliable D call. CDR3 length equals 13 residues. V lost 7 bases, J lost 8 bases, and 17 bases lay in between. The germline V gene encodes CDR1 MDHEN and CDR2 SYDVKM. The CDR3 region has the DNA TGTGCCAGCATCGATCAATACCTGGACGGCTACACCTTC. Translated, it gives CASIDQYLDGYTF.

About this clone itself: Since a much larger clone is just one base distant, this may be a read error. The identical CDR3 is also encoded by other nucleotide sequences in the sample. The V and J genes are TRBV7-9 and TRBJ2-5; 7 bases fit TRBD1. Germline V lookup: CDR1 SEHNR, CDR2 FQNEAQ (reference sequence). J gave up 2 bases and V 4 bases, and 4 bases lay outside the gene matches. This CDR3 comprises 14 residues. CDR3 nucleotide sequence: TGTGCCAGCAGCTCGGGACAGCAACAAGAGACCCAGTACTTC. Protein: CASSSGQQQETQYF.

The chain has TRBV30 and TRBJ2-1; a possible D gene is TRBD2 (6 bases). The CDR3 has 13 amino acids. V dropped 2 bases and J dropped 6 bases, with 11 bases sitting between them. Germline V CDR1 and CDR2: GTSNPN, SVGIG (reference sequence). The CDR3 here is CAWSMGGANEQFF. CDR3 nucleotides: TGTGCCTGGAGTATGGGGGGAGCCAATGAGCAGTTCTTC.

This chain uses TRBV4-1 with TRBJ2-5; D is perhaps TRBD2 (7 bases). This CDR3 region has 16 residues. Germline V CDR1 and CDR2: MGHRA, YSYEKL. Trimming pared 3 bases from V and 1 base from J, leaving 15 bases between. The CDR3 sequence is CASSQMGRGSQETQYF. CDR3 in DNA: TGCGCCAGCAGCCAGATGGGGAGGGGGTCCCAAGAGACCCAGTACTTC.

This clone was counted between two and nine times. The V and J genes are TRBV6-5 and TRBJ2-1; 9 bases line up with TRBD1. CDR3 length equals 14 residues. The germline V gene has CDR1 MNHEY and CDR2 SVGAGI. V shed 6 bases and J 7 bases; nucleotides not matched to a gene: 7. The CDR3 reads CASRRDRDVNEQFF. CDR3 DNA sequence: TGTGCCAGCAGGAGGGACAGGGATGTGAATGAGCAGTTCTTC.

This clone occurred a few times. The chain combines TRBV6-1 with TRBJ1-6; D is uncertain. Germline V gene data show CDR1 as MNHNS and CDR2 as SASEGT. The ends were cut back, 2 bases at V and 9 bases at J, with 2 bases in the middle. This CDR3 contains 11 residues. The CDR3 nucleotides are TGTGCCAGCAGTGAAAGTTCACCCCTCCACTTT. Translating gives CASSESSPLHF.

This clone was detected many times. J is TRBJ2-4 and V is TRBV7-9; D might be TRBD2 (6 bases). V was trimmed by 6 bases and J by 5 bases, leaving 14 bases between them. This CDR3 contains 14 residues. CDR1 and CDR2 (germline): SEHNR, FQNEAQ (reference sequence). CDR3 sequence reads: CASSPLSGENIQYF. The DNA of the CDR3 is TGTGCCAGCAGTCCTCTTTCGGGGGAAAACATTCAGTACTTC.

The chain recombines TRBV5-1 with TRBJ1-1; TRBD1 aligns across 7 bases. Germline V gene sequence: CDR1 SGHRS, CDR2 YFSETQ. CDR3 length equals 13 residues. J was trimmed by 6 bases and V by 5 bases; bases with no gene match: 7. The CDR3 DNA reads as TGCGCCAGCAGATTCGACAGGGACCCTGAAGCTTTCTTT. Its protein is CASRFDRDPEAFF.

This clone showed up just a few times. The chain links TRBV30 to TRBJ1-2; D is undetermined. The CDR3 contains 11 residues. V lost 1 base to trimming and J lost 4 bases, with 4 bases between them. Germline V lookup: CDR1 GTSNPN, CDR2 SVGIG (reference sequence). The CDR3 is CAWSDTYGYTF. The CDR3 nucleotides read TGTGCCTGGAGTGACACCTATGGCTACACCTTC.

In its sample, this clone was seen many times. The rearrangement uses TRBV28 and TRBJ2-3; D uncertain. V lost 4 bases, J lost 6 bases, and 11 bases lay in between. Looked up from germline, CDR1 is MDHEN and CDR2 is SYDVKM. CDR3 size: 13 residues. The CDR3 sequence: CASSSSIGDTQYF. DNA of the CDR3: TGTGCCAGCAGTTCCAGCATTGGGGATACGCAGTATTTT. Combining the CDR3 with reference TRBV28 and TRBJ2-3 gives the whole variable domain DVKVTQSSRYLVKRTGEKVFLECVQDMDHENMFWYRQDPGLGLRLIYFSYDVKMKEKGDIPEGYSVSREKKERFSLILESASTNQTSMYLCASSSSIGDTQYFGPGTRLTVL.

This clone was recorded many times. V and J are TRBV6-6 and TRBJ1-2; D not certain. This CDR3 has 11 residues. Trimming left V 6 bases short and J 3 bases short, with 5 bases between. Germline assignment: CDR1 MNHNY and CDR2 SVGAGI (reference sequence). The CDR3 DNA sequence: TGTGCCAGCAGGAGGGACTATGGCTACACCTTC. Protein sequence: CASRRDYGYTF.

This clone was counted ten times or more. This chain links TRBV7-9 with TRBJ2-7; tentatively, D is TRBD1 (6 bases). V was pared by 7 bases and J by 0 bases, with 10 bases between. The germline CDR1 and CDR2 sequences are SEHNR and FQNEAQ (reference sequence). The CDR3 totals 13 residues. CDR3 region: CASTGTPSYEQYF. The CDR3 region has the DNA TGTGCCAGCACCGGGACACCCTCCTACGAGCAGTACTTC. Together with reference TRBV7-9 and TRBJ2-7, the CDR3 gives the full variable domain: DTGVSQNPRHKITKRGQNVTFRCDPISEHNRLYWYRQTLGQGPEFLTYFQNEAQLEKSRLLSDRFSAERPKGSFSTLEIQRTEQGDSAMYLCASTGTPSYEQYFGPGTRLTVT.

This clone turned up a few times. V is TRBV30 and J is TRBJ2-1, with D perhaps TRBD1 (6 bases). Trimming stripped 3 bases from V and 5 bases from J, with 11 bases between. Per germline, CDR1 GTSNPN and CDR2 SVGIG (reference sequence). This CDR3 spans 13 amino acids. The DNA of the CDR3 is TGTGCCTGGAGCGTGGACAGCAACAATGAGCAGTTCTTC. Translation: CAWSVDSNNEQFF. Together with reference TRBV30 and TRBJ2-1, the CDR3 gives the full variable domain: SQTIHQWPATLVQPVGSPLSLECTVEGTSNPNLYWYRQAAGRGLQLLFYSVGIGQISSEVPQNLSASRPQDRQFILSSKKLLLSDSGFYLCAWSVDSNNEQFFGPGTRLTVL.

The chain couples TRBV6-1 to TRBJ1-2; TRBD1 aligns across 7 bases. Germline-derived CDR1 and CDR2 are MNHNS and SASEGT. This CDR3 is built from 14 residues. J lost 0 bases, V lost 6 bases, and 4 bases had no gene match. The CDR3 protein is CASSTGTANYGYTF. The DNA for the CDR3 is TGTGCCAGCAGCACCGGGACAGCTAACTATGGCTACACCTTC.

There are a few counts of this clone. The gene calls are TRBV13 and TRBJ2-2; no clear D gene. The germline gives CDR1 PRHDT, CDR2 FYEKMQ (reference sequence). The ends were cut back, 5 bases at V and 5 bases at J, with 3 bases in the middle. The CDR3 consists of 11 residues. This chain's CDR3 is CASSLTGELFF. Written as DNA, the CDR3 is TGTGCCAGCAGCCTTACCGGGGAGCTGTTTTTT.

The V call is TRBV5-1, the J call TRBJ2-1; 8 bases are a match to TRBD2. This CDR3 is built from 14 residues. Germline CDR1 and CDR2: SGHRS and YFSETQ. The trim removed 7 bases at V and 4 bases at J, leaving 7 bases unmatched. Here the CDR3 reads CASSGGAMYNEQFF. The CDR3 region has the DNA TGCGCCAGCTCCGGGGGGGCTATGTACAATGAGCAGTTCTTC. The full variable domain, completed using reference TRBV5-1 and TRBJ2-1, is KAGVTQTPRYLIKTRGQQVTLSCSPISGHRSVSWYQQTPGQGLQFLFEYFSETQRNKGNFPGRFSGRQFSNSRSEMNVSTLELGDSALYLCASSGGAMYNEQFFGPGTRLTVL.

The chain joins TRBV11-3 to TRBJ2-1; D remains unclear. CDR3 length equals 13 residues. Between the trimmed V and J ends, which lost 0 bases and 8 bases, there was a span of 8 bases. CDR1 SGHNT and CDR2 YENEEA come from the germline V gene. The CDR3 nucleotides read TGTGCCAGCAGCTTAGATGGCCTAGATGAGCAGTTCTTC. As protein: CASSLDGLDEQFF. The whole variable domain, remainder taken from reference TRBV11-3 and TRBJ2-1, is EAGVVQSPRYKIIEKKQPVAFWCNPISGHNTLYWYLQNLGQGPELLIRYENEEAVDDSQLPKDRFSAERLKGVDSTLKIQPAELGDSAVYLCASSLDGLDEQFFGPGTRLTVL.

This clone was found a few times. This chain links TRBV7-9 with TRBJ2-1; D uncertain. Germline V CDR1 and CDR2: SEHNR, FQNEAQ (reference sequence). V was pared by 1 base and J by 4 bases, with 8 bases between. This CDR3 has 14 residues. The CDR3 nucleotides read TGTGCCAGCAGCTTAGAGTCGGCATACAATGAGCAGTTCTTC. It codes for CASSLESAYNEQFF.

This clone was seen at least ten times. The chain employs TRBV29-1 and TRBJ2-3; no reliable D call. The CDR3 has 13 residues. Per the germline V gene, CDR1 is SQVTM and CDR2 is ANQGSEA. Deletions cut 0 bases from V and 0 bases from J, with 4 bases between. Here the CDR3 DNA reads TGCAGCGTTGAAGATCATAGCACAGATACGCAGTATTTT. This gives the protein CSVEDHSTDTQYF.

The chain is built from TRBV19 and TRBJ1-2, with unresolved D. Germline V gene data show CDR1 as LNHDA and CDR2 as SQIVND (reference sequence). The CDR3 is made up of 17 amino acids. V lost 7 bases and J 0 bases, leaving 21 bases between the germline ends. CDR3 region: CASTPRSWQLTNYGYTF. Here the CDR3 DNA reads TGTGCCAGTACCCCCAGGTCGTGGCAGCTAACTAACTATGGCTACACCTTC.

Only a few counts were recorded for this clone. The chain links TRBV29-1 to TRBJ2-2, with 7 bases lining up with TRBD2. The V gene end was trimmed by 3 bases and the J gene end by 8 bases; junction bases not matched to a gene: 6. Germline values: CDR1 SQVTM, CDR2 ANQGSEA. The CDR3 covers 13 residues. The CDR3 loop is CSVDRGGSGELFF. As DNA, the CDR3 is TGCAGCGTTGATAGGGGCGGGAGTGGGGAGCTGTTTTTT.